Below, 14 T cell receptor beta chains from the same sample are listed, as sequenced in a study of CD8 T cells in ankylosing spondylitis. TCRdb independently ran MiXCR on the 5' RACE reads; one entry per CDR3 protein. The sample lists under 300,000 distinct CDR3 sequences, 8.6% occurring once. Sequencing was performed on blood, either unsorted or a sorted T cell fraction (not recorded which). Receptors were obtained from a male donor with ankylosing spondylitis or in good health (not recorded which).

This clonotype has a count of ten or more. J is TRBJ2-1 and V is TRBV5-1; D not certain. Trimming pared 5 bases from V and 0 bases from J, leaving 18 bases between. The CDR3 runs to 17 residues. Germline values: CDR1 SGHRS, CDR2 YFSETQ. As DNA, the CDR3 is TGCGCCAGCAGAGGAAGCCGTTTTACGAGCTCCTACAATGAGCAGTTCTTC. Its protein is CASRGSRFTSSYNEQFF.

This clonotype was recorded many times. The chain employs TRBV27 and TRBJ1-2, with no clear D. This CDR3 region has 13 residues. Germline V gene data show CDR1 as MNHEY and CDR2 as SMNVEV (reference sequence). V was shortened by 6 bases and J by 2 bases, with 10 bases between the two germline ends. The CDR3 DNA reads TGTGCCAGCAGCACCAGTTCCAACTATGGCTACACCTTC. It translates to CASSTSSNYGYTF.

This clonotype was recorded many times. This chain uses TRBV5-6 with TRBJ2-3; 9 bases are shared with TRBD1. J was trimmed by 3 bases and V by 2 bases; bases with no gene match: 1. CDR1 is SGHDT, CDR2 YYEEEE, per germline. This CDR3 spans 14 amino acids. The CDR3 DNA is TGTGCCAGCAGCTTCGACAGGGGGACAGATACGCAGTATTTT. Amino acid sequence: CASSFDRGTDTQYF.

In this sample, this clonotype turned up many times. V gene TRBV20-1 combines with J gene TRBJ1-1; D gene ambiguous. Germline V lookup: CDR1 DFQATT, CDR2 SNEGSKA (reference sequence). Trimming pared 3 bases from V and 4 bases from J, leaving 9 bases between. The CDR3 has 12 residues. The CDR3 nucleotides are TGCAGTGCTAGCCTGGCGGTCACTGAAGCTTTCTTT. Amino acid sequence: CSASLAVTEAFF.

There are many counts of this clonotype. The chain has TRBV20-1 and TRBJ1-1, with D possibly being TRBD1 (5 bases). The CDR3 totals 14 residues. Looked up from germline, CDR1 is DFQATT and CDR2 is SNEGSKA (reference sequence). Trimming pared 2 bases from V and 5 bases from J, leaving 15 bases between. The CDR3 loop is CSARRGALRTEAFF. The CDR3, as DNA: TGCAGTGCTAGAAGAGGGGCCCTGCGGACTGAAGCTTTCTTT.

This clonotype appeared many times. V is TRBV29-1 and J is TRBJ2-3; D is ambiguous. Germline V gives CDR1 SQVTM, CDR2 ANQGSEA. This CDR3 spans 13 amino acids. Trimming stripped 7 bases from V and 4 bases from J, with 15 bases between. The CDR3 loop is CSGAGPVADTQYF. The CDR3 nucleotides read TGCAGCGGAGCTGGGCCCGTCGCAGATACGCAGTATTTT.

This clonotype was seen ten or more times. The V gene is TRBV5-1, the J gene TRBJ1-1; D is possibly TRBD1 (6 bases). CDR3 length: 12 amino acids. Germline CDR1 SGHRS, CDR2 YFSETQ. V lost 4 bases and J lost 6, with 10 bases in between. CDR3 bases: TGCGCCAGCAGCCCACAGGGATCTGAAGCTTTCTTT. It yields the protein CASSPQGSEAFF.

This clonotype was found many times. The CDR3 DNA is TGCGCCAGCAGCTCTGGACTAGCGGGAGGGCCCGGCAATGAGCAGTTCTTC. This encodes CASSSGLAGGPGNEQFF. J is TRBJ2-1 and V is TRBV5-1; 15 positions match TRBD2. Germline CDR1 and CDR2: SGHRS and YFSETQ. Trimming removed 3 bases from V and 6 bases from J; junction bases left unmatched: 7. This CDR3 spans 17 amino acids.

This clonotype occurred many times. The chain couples TRBV20-1 to TRBJ2-7, with TRBD1 as a possible D gene (6 bases). Trimming took 4 bases from V and 0 from J, leaving 13 bases between them. The CDR3 covers 14 residues. Germline V gene sequence: CDR1 DFQATT, CDR2 SNEGSKA (reference sequence). CDR3 nucleotides: TGCAGTGCTACCGGACAGTCCAGCTCCTACGAGCAGTACTTC. It is translated as CSATGQSSSYEQYF.

This clonotype was seen only a few times. The rearrangement joins TRBV30 to TRBJ2-1; D tentatively fits TRBD1 or TRBD2 (5 bases each). Germline V gives CDR1 GTSNPN, CDR2 SVGIG (reference sequence). CDR3 length: 13 amino acids. V was shortened by 1 base and J by 4 bases, with 8 bases between the two germline ends. The CDR3 nucleotides read TGTGCCTGGAGTGCGGGACCTTACAATGAGCAGTTCTTC. It is translated as CAWSAGPYNEQFF.

Of note for this clonotype: A much bigger clone sits one base away, suggesting this may be a read error. The chain has TRBV12-3 or TRBV12-4 and TRBJ1-2; no clear D gene. This CDR3 has 14 amino acids. CDR3 nucleotides: TGTGCCAGCAGCCCCCCGACGGACTACTATGGCTACCCCTTC. It encodes CASSPPTDYYGYPF.

In regard to this clonotype: A much larger clonotype is one base distant, so this may be a read error. This chain uses TRBV5-6 with TRBJ2-2; D possibly corresponds to TRBD1 (6 bases). Between the trimmed V and J ends, which lost 4 bases and 5 bases, there was a span of 21 bases. CDR1 and CDR2 from the germline V gene are SGHDT and YYEEEE. The CDR3 loop spans 17 amino acids. The CDR3 DNA reads TGTGCCAGCAGCGCCACTAACAGGGTCAGAGGGACCGGGGAGCTGTTTTTT. This codes for CASSATNRVRGTGELFF.

The rearrangement joins TRBV7-2 to TRBJ2-1; 9 bases agree with TRBD1. The CDR3 spans 16 residues. Germline CDR1 is SGHTA and CDR2 is FQGNSA. J was trimmed by 10 bases and V by 4 bases; bases with no gene match: 14. The CDR3 bases are TGTGCCAGCAGCTCTGGACAGGGGAAATTTTTACCGGAGCAGTTCTTC. Amino acids: CASSSGQGKFLPEQFF.

The CDR3 DNA reads as TGTGCCAGCAGCTTGGACAGGGATTTCTCCTACGAGCAGTACTTC. Protein: CASSLDRDFSYEQYF. This chain joins TRBV7-8 and TRBJ2-7; 8 bases align to TRBD1. The germline gives CDR1 SGHVS, CDR2 FQNEAQ. V dropped 3 bases and J dropped 0; count of bases not matched to a gene: 4. The CDR3 is 15 amino acids.